This T cell receptor beta chain stems from a study of blood T cell repertoires in COVID-19. Study-level background: Spain, Italy and the United States supplied samples that represented acute and convalescent COVID-19. Sample material is recorded as cDNA or gDNA derived from T cells, B-cell-depleted T cells, or PBMCs.

Study processing details: Cell counts per sample came from amplifying reference gene primers. Profiled with immunoSEQ multiplex PCR; TCRdb holds only in-frame clones, not every one. From that table come the V and J calls and clone size; the DNA was used to work out D and trimming. Of 35,000 to 55,000 clones listed, around 84% are singletons. This TCR was recovered from a woman aged 70-85 years in a cohort sampled during active COVID-19. Material for sequencing was peripheral blood.

Written as DNA, the CDR3 is TGTGCCAGCAGCTTGGGGCGACAGGGTCAGCCCCAGCATTTT. Its protein is CASSLGRQGQPQHF. This rearrangement joins TRBV5-5 to TRBJ1-5, with 7 bases lining up with TRBD1. The CDR3 runs 14 residues. J lost 6 bases, V lost 0 bases, and 3 bases had no gene match. CDR1 is SGHKS and CDR2 is YYEKEE in the germline V gene (reference sequence).